This record concerns one T cell receptor beta chain sequence. The sample belongs to a study of OX40 agonist ivuxolimab in advanced cancers. Across the study: The diagnoses of dose-escalation patients were hepatocellular carcinoma, melanoma, renal cell or head and neck cancer. With a range of 23 to 79, age averaged approximately 60 years, and 75% to 90% were male.

Clones were read by immunoSEQ multiplex PCR, and TCRdb kept only the in-frame ones, dropping some. The table records fewer than 130,000 clones, approximately 89% of them present only once. CDR1 is SEHNR and CDR2 is FQNEAQ in the germline V gene (reference sequence). J gave up 11 bases and V 5 bases, and 5 bases lay outside the gene matches. This CDR3 contains 11 residues. This sequence joins TRBV7-9 and TRBJ1-1; TRBD1 aligns across 7 bases. This TCR was recovered from an adult with an advanced solid tumor such as melanoma, head and neck, liver or kidney cancer. The sequenced sample was CD4+ or CD8+ T cells sorted from blood, obtained in a trial of the OX40 agonist ivuxolimab. In DNA, the CDR3 is TGTGCCAGCAGCCCAAGGGGGCAGGCTTTCTTT. The encoded protein is CASSPRGQAFF.